The 18 T cell receptor beta chains in this list originate from one sample, sequenced in a study of blood T cell repertoires in COVID-19. Generated by immunoSEQ multiplex PCR, the TCRdb table keeps only in-frame clones and is missing some. Of some 240,000 clones in the sample, around 91% were seen once. The specimen sequenced was peripheral blood. The receptors were gathered from a woman aged 55 to 70 with COVID-19, enrolled during active disease.

The rearrangement uses TRBV28 and TRBJ2-3; D unclear. The CDR3 totals 13 residues. The germline CDR1 and CDR2 sequences are MDHEN and SYDVKM. The V and J ends lost 6 bases and 4 bases respectively, with 11 bases between them. The CDR3 DNA follows: TGTGCCAGCAGAAACCATGAGGCAGATACGCAGTATTTT. It yields the protein CASRNHEADTQYF.

This clone is a singleton in its sample. The rearrangement links TRBV7-9 to TRBJ1-6; no clear D. Per the germline V gene, CDR1 is SEHNR and CDR2 is FQNEAQ (reference sequence). Trimming took off 5 bases at V and 7 bases at J, with 9 bases between the two ends. The CDR3 loop spans 13 amino acids. This CDR3 is CASSRAPNSPLHF. In DNA form, the CDR3 reads TGTGCCAGCAGCAGGGCCCCGAATTCACCCCTCCACTTT.

The rearrangement uses TRBV29-1 and TRBJ1-2; TRBD1 might be the D (5 bases). CDR3 size: 12 residues. The germline gives CDR1 SQVTM, CDR2 ANQGSEA. The V gene lost 4 bases and the J gene lost 2 bases, with 8 bases spanning the gap. The CDR3 here is CSVAGGNYGYTF. The CDR3 DNA reads TGCAGCGTTGCCGGGGGAAACTATGGCTACACCTTC.

The chain employs TRBV7-2 and TRBJ1-5; TRBD1 might be the D (5 bases). The CDR3 extends over 17 amino acids. Germline V gene lookup returns CDR1 SGHTA and CDR2 FQGNSA. V dropped 0 bases and J dropped 1 base, with 13 bases sitting between them. The CDR3 protein is CASSLAKGPGSNQPQHF. CDR3 coding DNA: TGTGCCAGCAGCTTAGCAAAGGGCCCAGGGAGCAATCAGCCCCAGCATTTT.

This sequence joins TRBV7-2 and TRBJ2-1; 11 bases align to TRBD1. The V gene end was trimmed by 6 bases and the J gene end by 8 bases; junction bases not matched to a gene: 9. The CDR3 runs 15 residues. CDR1 is SGHTA and CDR2 is FQGNSA in the germline V gene. CDR3 nucleotide sequence: TGTGCCAGCAGTCCCGGGACAGGGGGTTTTCATGAGCAGTTCTTC. This translates into CASSPGTGGFHEQFF.

The CDR3 nucleotides are TGTGCCAGCAGTTACTCATTGGGACTAGCGGACTCCTACGAGCAGTACTTC. It translates to CASSYSLGLADSYEQYF. The chain joins TRBV6-2 or TRBV6-3 to TRBJ2-7, with 11 bases that match TRBD2. Germline values: CDR1 MNHEY, CDR2 SVGEGT. The CDR3 spans 17 residues. Trimming took 0 bases from V and 0 from J; bases not matched to a gene: 4.

This rearrangement joins TRBV18 to TRBJ2-5; TRBD1 is a possible D gene (5 bases). This CDR3 is built from 13 residues. V dropped 6 bases and J dropped 2 bases, with 10 bases sitting between them. The germline CDR1 and CDR2 sequences are KGHSH and LQKENI. CDR3 region: CASSLRQQETQYF. The CDR3 DNA reads as TGTGCCAGCTCCCTCCGACAGCAAGAGACCCAGTACTTC.

The chain has TRBV9 and TRBJ1-4, with 8 bases lining up with TRBD1. Trimming took 3 bases from V and 8 from J; bases not matched to a gene: 6. The CDR3 extends over 14 amino acids. Germline values: CDR1 SGDLS, CDR2 YYNGEE. The CDR3 DNA reads as TGTGCCAGCAGCGAGACAGGGGCGGGAGAAAAACTGTTTTTT. Its translation: CASSETGAGEKLFF.

The genes are TRBV5-1 and TRBJ2-7; 8 bases align to TRBD2. The V gene's germline CDR1 is SGHRS and CDR2 YFSETQ. The CDR3 is made up of 15 amino acids. J was trimmed by 6 bases and V by 3 bases; bases with no gene match: 11. The DNA for the CDR3 is TGCGCCAGCAGCTCCCGGGGCCGGGGGGGCTCCGAGCAGTACTTC. Its protein is CASSSRGRGGSEQYF.

The J gene is TRBJ2-7, the V gene TRBV29-1; 8 bases align to TRBD1. The trim removed 7 bases at V and 3 bases at J, leaving 5 bases unmatched. The CDR3 is 12 amino acids. Germline lookup yields CDR1 SQVTM and CDR2 ANQGSEA. The CDR3 DNA is TGCAGCGGTGGGACAGGATTCTACGAGCAGTACTTC. Translation gives CSGGTGFYEQYF.

The V call is TRBV19, the J call TRBJ1-4, with D perhaps matching TRBD1 (6 bases). Germline CDR1 and CDR2: LNHDA and SQIVND (reference sequence). V was shortened by 7 bases and J by 5 bases, with 17 bases between the two germline ends. The CDR3 totals 15 residues. The CDR3 DNA sequence: TGTGCCAGTACCATTGGACAGATAAAAAATGAAAAACTGTTTTTT. Amino acids: CASTIGQIKNEKLFF.

This rearrangement joins TRBV4-3 to TRBJ1-1, with D possibly matching TRBD1 (5 bases). Deletions cut 0 bases from V and 1 base from J, with 21 bases between. The CDR3 sequence is 19 residues long. Per the germline V gene, CDR1 is LGHNA and CDR2 is YSLEER. The CDR3 is CASSQDVGGTMAANTEAFF. CDR3 in DNA: TGCGCCAGCAGCCAAGATGTCGGGGGGACGATGGCGGCGAACACTGAAGCTTTCTTT.

The J gene is TRBJ1-2, the V gene TRBV15, with D uncertain. The V gene's germline CDR1 is LNHNV and CDR2 YYDKDF (reference sequence). The CDR3 runs to 14 residues. The V and J ends lost 2 bases and 8 bases respectively, with 15 bases between them. The CDR3 here is CATSRPPYNYGYTF. DNA of the CDR3: TGTGCCACCAGCAGACCCCCGTACAATTACGGCTACACCTTC.

The rearrangement links TRBV6-6 to TRBJ1-2; weak D call: TRBD1 (6 bases). Looked up from germline, CDR1 is MNHNY and CDR2 is SVGAGI (reference sequence). Trimming cost V 2 bases and J 4 bases, with 8 bases left between them. This CDR3 contains 13 residues. CDR3 sequence: CASSYGDTYGYTF. In DNA, the CDR3 is TGTGCCAGCAGTTACGGGGACACCTATGGCTACACCTTC.

CDR3 bases: TGTGCCAGCAGCTGGACAGGGTCGAGCTCCTATAATTCACCCCTCCACTTT. This codes for CASSWTGSSSYNSPLHF. The chain links TRBV7-9 to TRBJ1-6; 8 positions agree with TRBD1. From germline, CDR1 is SEHNR and CDR2 FQNEAQ (reference sequence). The V gene end was trimmed by 4 bases and the J gene end by 0 bases; junction bases not matched to a gene: 5. The CDR3 length is 17 residues.

The chain recombines TRBV11-1 with TRBJ1-4; D is unresolved. Trimming took 5 bases from V and 0 from J, leaving 4 bases between them. Germline lookup yields CDR1 SGHAT and CDR2 FQDESV (reference sequence). The CDR3 is made up of 13 amino acids. CDR3 DNA: TGTGCCAGCAGCCCTGCAACTAATGAAAAACTGTTTTTT. Translating it yields CASSPATNEKLFF.

J is TRBJ1-6 and V is TRBV5-1; possibly TRBD1 for D (5 bases). The CDR3 is 13 amino acids. The V gene lost 6 bases and the J gene lost 8 bases, with 12 bases spanning the gap. Germline V gene lookup returns CDR1 SGHRS and CDR2 YFSETQ. CDR3 sequence (DNA): TGCGCCAGCACCACCCGGGGGGATTCACCCCTCCACTTT. Translation: CASTTRGDSPLHF.

The V call is TRBV27, the J call TRBJ1-1; D is uncertain. The CDR3 contains 15 residues. CDR1 MNHEY and CDR2 SMNVEV come from the germline V gene (reference sequence). The ends were cut back, 6 bases at V and 0 bases at J, with 14 bases in the middle. The CDR3 here is CASSPYSIMNTEAFF. CDR3 sequence (DNA): TGTGCCAGCAGCCCATACTCTATTATGAACACTGAAGCTTTCTTT.